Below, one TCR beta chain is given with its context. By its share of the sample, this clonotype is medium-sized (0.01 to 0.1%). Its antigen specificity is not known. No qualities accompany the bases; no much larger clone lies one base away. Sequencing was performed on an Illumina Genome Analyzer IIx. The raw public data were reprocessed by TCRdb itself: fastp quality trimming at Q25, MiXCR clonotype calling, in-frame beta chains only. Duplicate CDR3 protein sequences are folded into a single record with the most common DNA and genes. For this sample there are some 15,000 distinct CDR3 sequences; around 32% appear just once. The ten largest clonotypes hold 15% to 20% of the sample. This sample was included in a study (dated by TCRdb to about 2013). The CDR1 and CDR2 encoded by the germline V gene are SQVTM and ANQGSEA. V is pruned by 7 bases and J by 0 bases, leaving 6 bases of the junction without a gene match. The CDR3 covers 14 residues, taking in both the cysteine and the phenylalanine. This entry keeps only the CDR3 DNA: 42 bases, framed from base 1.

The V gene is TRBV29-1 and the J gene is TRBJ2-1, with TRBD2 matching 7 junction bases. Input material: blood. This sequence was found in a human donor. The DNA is TGCAGCGACTTCAGCGGGAACTCCTACAATGAGCAGTTCTTC. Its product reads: CSDFSGNSYNEQFF.